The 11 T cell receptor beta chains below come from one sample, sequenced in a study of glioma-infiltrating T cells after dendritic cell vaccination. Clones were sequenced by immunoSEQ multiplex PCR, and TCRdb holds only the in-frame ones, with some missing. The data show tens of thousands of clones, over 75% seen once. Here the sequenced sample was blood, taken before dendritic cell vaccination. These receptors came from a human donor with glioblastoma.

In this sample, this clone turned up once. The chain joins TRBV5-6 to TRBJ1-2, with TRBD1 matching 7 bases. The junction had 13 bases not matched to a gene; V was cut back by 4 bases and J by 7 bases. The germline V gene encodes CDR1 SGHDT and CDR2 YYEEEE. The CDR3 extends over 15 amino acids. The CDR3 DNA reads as TGTGCCAGCAGCGACACGGACAGGTGGGCTTTTGGCTACACCTTC. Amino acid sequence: CASSDTDRWAFGYTF.

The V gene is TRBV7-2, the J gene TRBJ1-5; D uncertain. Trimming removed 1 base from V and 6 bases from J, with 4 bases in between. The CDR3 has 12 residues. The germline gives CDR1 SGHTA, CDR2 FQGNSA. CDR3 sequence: CASSLVAQPQHF. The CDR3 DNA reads TGTGCCAGCAGCTTAGTGGCTCAGCCCCAGCATTTT.

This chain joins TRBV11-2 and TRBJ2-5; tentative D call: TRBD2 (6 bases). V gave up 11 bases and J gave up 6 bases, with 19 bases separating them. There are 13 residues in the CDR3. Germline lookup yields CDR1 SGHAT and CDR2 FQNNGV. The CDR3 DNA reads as TGTGCCGAGGTCGGTCGGGGGAAGAAGACCCAGTACTTC. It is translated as CAEVGRGKKTQYF.

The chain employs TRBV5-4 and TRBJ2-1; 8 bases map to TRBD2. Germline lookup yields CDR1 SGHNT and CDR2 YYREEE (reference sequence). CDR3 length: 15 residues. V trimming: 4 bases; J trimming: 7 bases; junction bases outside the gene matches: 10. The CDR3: CASSPRTSMQNEQFF. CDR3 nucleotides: TGTGCCAGCAGCCCACGGACTAGCATGCAGAATGAGCAGTTCTTC.

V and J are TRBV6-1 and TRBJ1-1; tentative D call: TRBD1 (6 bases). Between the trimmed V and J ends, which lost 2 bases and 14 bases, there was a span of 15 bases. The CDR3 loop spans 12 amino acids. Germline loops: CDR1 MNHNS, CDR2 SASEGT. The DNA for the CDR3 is TGTGCCAGCAGTGAAACTACAGTGAGGGGGTTCTTT. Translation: CASSETTVRGFF.

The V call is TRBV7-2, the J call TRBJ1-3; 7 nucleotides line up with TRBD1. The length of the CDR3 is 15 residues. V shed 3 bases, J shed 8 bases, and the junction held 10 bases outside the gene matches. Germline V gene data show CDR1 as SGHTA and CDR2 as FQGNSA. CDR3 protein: CASSLDHRGWDTIYF. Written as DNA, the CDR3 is TGTGCCAGCAGCTTGGACCACAGGGGCTGGGACACCATATATTTT.

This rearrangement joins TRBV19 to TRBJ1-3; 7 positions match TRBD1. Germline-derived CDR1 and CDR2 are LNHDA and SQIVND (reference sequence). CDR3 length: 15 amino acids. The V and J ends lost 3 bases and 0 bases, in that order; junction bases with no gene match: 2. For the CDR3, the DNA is TGTGCCAGTAGTATTGGACAGGCCTCTGGAAACACCATATATTTT. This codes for CASSIGQASGNTIYF.

CDR3 region: CASSPPGGTGRSGYTF. The CDR3 DNA reads TGTGCCAGCAGCCCCCCGGGAGGGACAGGGCGCAGCGGCTACACCTTC. The genes are TRBV4-2 and TRBJ1-2, with TRBD1 identical over 9 bases. V shed 4 bases and J 8 bases; nucleotides not matched to a gene: 14. The CDR3 spans 16 residues. The germline V gene encodes CDR1 LGHNA and CDR2 YNFKEQ.

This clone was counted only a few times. The CDR3 protein is CASSHRKGRERSSSSGNTIYF. The CDR3 coding sequence is TGCGCCAGCAGCCACCGAAAAGGGAGGGAACGATCTTCTAGCTCTGGAAACACCATATATTTT. This chain joins TRBV4-1 and TRBJ1-3, with D unresolved. Deletions cut 3 bases from V and 0 bases from J, with 27 bases between. The CDR3 totals 21 residues. Germline loops: CDR1 MGHRA, CDR2 YSYEKL.

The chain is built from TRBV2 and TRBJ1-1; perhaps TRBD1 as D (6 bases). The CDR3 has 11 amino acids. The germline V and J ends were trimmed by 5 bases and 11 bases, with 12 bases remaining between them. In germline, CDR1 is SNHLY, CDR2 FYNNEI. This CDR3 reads CASSYRADAFF. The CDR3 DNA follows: TGTGCCAGCAGTTACAGGGCAGATGCTTTCTTT.

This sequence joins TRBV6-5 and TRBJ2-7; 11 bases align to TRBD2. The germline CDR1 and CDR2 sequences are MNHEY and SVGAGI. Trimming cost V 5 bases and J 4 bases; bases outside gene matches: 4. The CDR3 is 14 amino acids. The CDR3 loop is CASSATSGAYEQYV. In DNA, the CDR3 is TGTGCCAGCAGTGCGACTAGCGGGGCGTACGAGCAGTACGTC.